This TCR beta chain was recorded in a study of regulatory T cells in long-lasting Graves disease. Construction of TCR beta libraries relied on iRepertoire HTBI primers and on Arm-PCR targeting CDR3 regions. Each CDR3 protein gets one entry after TCRdb re-called the multiplex PCR reads with MiXCR. The table has about 620,000 distinct CDR3 sequences, roughly 15% seen once. As to time point: newly diagnosed GD, antithyroid drugs for less than 3 months. The TCR library used RNA extracted from PBMCs. As for this clonotype: The CDR3 does not close with the conserved phenylalanine or tryptophan, likely indicating a read error.

This same sample was also taken into another study, of T cells in Graves' hyperthyroidism and ophthalmopathy.

The receptor's source is a woman aged 25 to 39 with Graves disease. The sample in question was peripheral blood mononuclear cells (PBMCs), obtained at new diagnosis, from a patient treated with antithyroid drugs.

For the CDR3, the DNA is TGTGCCAGCAGTCTAGGGACCCGGGACTTCTACAATGAGCAGTTCCTC. Its translation is CASSLGTRDFYNEQFL. The chain carries TRBV12-3 or TRBV12-4 and TRBJ2-1; D perhaps matches TRBD2 (6 bases). V gave up 5 bases and J gave up 3 bases, with 17 bases separating them. The CDR3 covers 16 residues.